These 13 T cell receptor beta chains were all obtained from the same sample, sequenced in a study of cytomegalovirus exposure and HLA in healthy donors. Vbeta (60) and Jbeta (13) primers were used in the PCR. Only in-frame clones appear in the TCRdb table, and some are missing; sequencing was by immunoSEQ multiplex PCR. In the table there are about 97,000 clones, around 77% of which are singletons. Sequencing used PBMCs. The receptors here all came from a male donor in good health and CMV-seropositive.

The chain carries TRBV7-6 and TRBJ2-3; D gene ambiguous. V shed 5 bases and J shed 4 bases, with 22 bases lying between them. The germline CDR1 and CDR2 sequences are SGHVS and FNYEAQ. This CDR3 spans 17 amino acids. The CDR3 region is CASSLRPRLMAPDTQYF. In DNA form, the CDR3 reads TGTGCCAGCAGCCTTAGACCCCGACTTATGGCCCCAGATACGCAGTATTTT.

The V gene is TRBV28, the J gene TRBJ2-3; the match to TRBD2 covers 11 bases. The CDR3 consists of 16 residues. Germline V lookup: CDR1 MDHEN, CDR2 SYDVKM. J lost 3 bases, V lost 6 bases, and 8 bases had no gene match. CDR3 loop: CASSQLAGEGTDTQYF. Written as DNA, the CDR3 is TGTGCCAGCAGCCAACTAGCGGGAGAAGGAACAGATACGCAGTATTTT. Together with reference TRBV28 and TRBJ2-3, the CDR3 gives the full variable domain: DVKVTQSSRYLVKRTGEKVFLECVQDMDHENMFWYRQDPGLGLRLIYFSYDVKMKEKGDIPEGYSVSREKKERFSLILESASTNQTSMYLCASSQLAGEGTDTQYFGPGTRLTVL.

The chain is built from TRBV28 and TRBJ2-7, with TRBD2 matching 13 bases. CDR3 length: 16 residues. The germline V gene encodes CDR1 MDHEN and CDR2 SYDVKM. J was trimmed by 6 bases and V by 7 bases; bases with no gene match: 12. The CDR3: CASKLAGGMASGEQYF. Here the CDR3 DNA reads TGTGCCAGCAAACTAGCGGGAGGGATGGCGAGCGGCGAGCAGTACTTC. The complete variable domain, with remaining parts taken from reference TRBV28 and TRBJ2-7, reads DVKVTQSSRYLVKRTGEKVFLECVQDMDHENMFWYRQDPGLGLRLIYFSYDVKMKEKGDIPEGYSVSREKKERFSLILESASTNQTSMYLCASKLAGGMASGEQYFGPGTRLTVT.

The CDR3 DNA reads TGTGCCAGCAGCGTAAGCTCAGGGATAAATGAGCAGTTCTTC. Amino acids: CASSVSSGINEQFF. The rearrangement uses TRBV9 and TRBJ2-1; D may be TRBD1 (5 bases). This CDR3 is built from 14 residues. Germline assignment: CDR1 SGDLS and CDR2 YYNGEE. V lost 1 base to trimming and J lost 7 bases, with 12 bases between them.

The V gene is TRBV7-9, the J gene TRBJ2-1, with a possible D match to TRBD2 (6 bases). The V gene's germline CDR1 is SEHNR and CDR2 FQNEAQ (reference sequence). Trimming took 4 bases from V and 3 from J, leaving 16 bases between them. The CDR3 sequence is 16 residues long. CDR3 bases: TGTGCCAGCAGCTCTACGTCGGGGGAGATCTACAATGAGCAGTTCTTC. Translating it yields CASSSTSGEIYNEQFF.

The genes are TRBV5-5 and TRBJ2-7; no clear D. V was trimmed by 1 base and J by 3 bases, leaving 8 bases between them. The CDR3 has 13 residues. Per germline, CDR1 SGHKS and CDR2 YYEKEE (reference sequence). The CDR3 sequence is CASSLPGYYEQYF. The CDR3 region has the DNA TGTGCCAGCAGCTTGCCAGGCTACTACGAGCAGTACTTC.

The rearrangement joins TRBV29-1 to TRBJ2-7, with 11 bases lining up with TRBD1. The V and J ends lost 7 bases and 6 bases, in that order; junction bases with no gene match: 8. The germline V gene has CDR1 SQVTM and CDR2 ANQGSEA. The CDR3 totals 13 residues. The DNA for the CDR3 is TGCAGCGCCCGGGACAGGGGGGACGGCGAGCAGTACTTC. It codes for CSARDRGDGEQYF.

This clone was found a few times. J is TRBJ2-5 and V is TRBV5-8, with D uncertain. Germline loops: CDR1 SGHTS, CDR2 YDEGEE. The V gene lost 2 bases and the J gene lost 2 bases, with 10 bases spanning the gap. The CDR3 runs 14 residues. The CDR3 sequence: CASSFIDSQETQYF. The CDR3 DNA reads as TGTGCCAGCAGCTTCATTGACTCACAAGAGACCCAGTACTTC.

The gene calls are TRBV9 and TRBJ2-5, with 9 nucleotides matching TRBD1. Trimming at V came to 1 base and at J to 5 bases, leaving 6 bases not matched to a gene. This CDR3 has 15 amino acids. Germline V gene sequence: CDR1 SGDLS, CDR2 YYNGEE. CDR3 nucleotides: TGTGCCAGCAGCGTATATGGGGGACAGGGTGAGACCCAGTACTTC. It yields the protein CASSVYGGQGETQYF.

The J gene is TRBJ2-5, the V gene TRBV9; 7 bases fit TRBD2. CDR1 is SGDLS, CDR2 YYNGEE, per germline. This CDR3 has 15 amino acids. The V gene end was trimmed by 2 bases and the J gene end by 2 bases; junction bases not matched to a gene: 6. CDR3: CASSVAGAWQETQYF. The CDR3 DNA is TGTGCCAGCAGCGTCGCGGGAGCGTGGCAAGAGACCCAGTACTTC. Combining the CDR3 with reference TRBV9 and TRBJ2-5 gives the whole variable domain DSGVTQTPKHLITATGQRVTLRCSPRSGDLSVYWYQQSLDQGLQFLIQYYNGEERAKGNILERFSAQQFPDLHSELNLSSLELGDSALYFCASSVAGAWQETQYFGPGTRLLVL.

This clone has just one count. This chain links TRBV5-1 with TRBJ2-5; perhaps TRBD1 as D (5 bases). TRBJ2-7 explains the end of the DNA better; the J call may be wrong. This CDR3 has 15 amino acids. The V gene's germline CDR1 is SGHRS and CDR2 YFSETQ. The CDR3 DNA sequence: TGCGCCAGCAGCTTTTCGGACACTAAACTCTACGAGCAGTACTTC. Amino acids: CASSFSDTKLYEQYF.

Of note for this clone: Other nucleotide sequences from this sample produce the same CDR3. The CDR3 DNA reads TGTGCCAGCAGTGAGGGAGCAGGCACTGAAGCTTTCTTT. Translated: CASSEGAGTEAFF. V usage is TRBV6-4 and J usage is TRBJ1-1, with D hard to call. The germline gives CDR1 MRHNA, CDR2 SNTAGT. The ends were cut back, 3 bases at V and 4 bases at J, with 9 bases in the middle. The length of the CDR3 is 13 residues.

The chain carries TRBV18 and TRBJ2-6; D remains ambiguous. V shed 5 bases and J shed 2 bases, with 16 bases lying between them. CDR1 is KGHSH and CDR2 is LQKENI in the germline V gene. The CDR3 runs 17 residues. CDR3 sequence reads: CASSANPTTAGANVLTF. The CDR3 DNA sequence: TGTGCCAGCTCAGCGAACCCTACCACGGCTGGGGCCAACGTCCTGACTTTC.